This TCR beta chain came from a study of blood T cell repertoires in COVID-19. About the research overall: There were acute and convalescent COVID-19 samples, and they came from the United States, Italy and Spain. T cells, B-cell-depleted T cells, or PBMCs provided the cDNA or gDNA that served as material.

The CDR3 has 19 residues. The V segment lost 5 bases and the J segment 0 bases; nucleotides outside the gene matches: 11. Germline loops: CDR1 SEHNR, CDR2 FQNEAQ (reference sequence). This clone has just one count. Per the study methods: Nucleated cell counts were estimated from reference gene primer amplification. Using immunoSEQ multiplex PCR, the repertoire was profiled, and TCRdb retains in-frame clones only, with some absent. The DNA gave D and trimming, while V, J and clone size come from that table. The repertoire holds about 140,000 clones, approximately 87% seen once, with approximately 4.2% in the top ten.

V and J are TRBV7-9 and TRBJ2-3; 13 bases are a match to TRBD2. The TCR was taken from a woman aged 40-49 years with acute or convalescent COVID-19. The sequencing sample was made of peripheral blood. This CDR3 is CASSTRTSGSIFSTDTQYF. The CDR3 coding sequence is TGTGCCAGCAGCACAAGGACTAGCGGGAGCATCTTTAGCACAGATACGCAGTATTTT.